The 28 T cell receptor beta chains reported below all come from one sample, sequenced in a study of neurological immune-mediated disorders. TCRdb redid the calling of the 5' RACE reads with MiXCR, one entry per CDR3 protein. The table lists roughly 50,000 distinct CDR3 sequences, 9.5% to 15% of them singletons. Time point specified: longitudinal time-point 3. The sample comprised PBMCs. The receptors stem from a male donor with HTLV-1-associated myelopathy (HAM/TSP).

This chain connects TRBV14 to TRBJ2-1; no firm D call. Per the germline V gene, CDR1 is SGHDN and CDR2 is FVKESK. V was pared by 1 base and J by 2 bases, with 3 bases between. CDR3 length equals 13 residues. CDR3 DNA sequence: TGTGCCAGCAGCCAAGTCCCCTACAATGAGCAGTTCTTC. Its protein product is CASSQVPYNEQFF. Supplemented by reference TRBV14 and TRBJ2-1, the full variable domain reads EAGVTQFPSHSVIEKGQTVTLRCDPISGHDNLYWYRRVMGKEIKFLLHFVKESKQDESGMPNNRFLAERTGGTYSTLKVQPAELEDSGVYFCASSQVPYNEQFFGPGTRLTVL.

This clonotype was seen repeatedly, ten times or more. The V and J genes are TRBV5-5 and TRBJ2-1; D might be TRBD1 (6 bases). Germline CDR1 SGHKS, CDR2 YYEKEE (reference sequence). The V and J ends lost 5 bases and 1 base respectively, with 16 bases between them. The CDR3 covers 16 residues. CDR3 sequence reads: CASSHISGVSYNEQFF. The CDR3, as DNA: TGTGCCAGCAGTCACATCTCAGGGGTATCCTACAATGAGCAGTTCTTC.

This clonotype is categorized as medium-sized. CDR3 sequence: CATSRVTMNRDYEQYF. CDR3 bases: TGTGCCACCAGCAGAGTCACTATGAACAGGGACTACGAGCAGTACTTC. The chain recombines TRBV15 with TRBJ2-7; D perhaps matches TRBD1 (6 bases). V shed 1 base and J shed 3 bases, with 16 bases lying between them. Germline lookup yields CDR1 LNHNV and CDR2 YYDKDF (reference sequence). This CDR3 has 16 residues.

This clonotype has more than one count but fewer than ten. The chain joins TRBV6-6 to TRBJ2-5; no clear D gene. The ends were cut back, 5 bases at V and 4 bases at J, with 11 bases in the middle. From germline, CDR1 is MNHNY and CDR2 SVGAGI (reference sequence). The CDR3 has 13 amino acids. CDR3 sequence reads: CASSNPARETQYF. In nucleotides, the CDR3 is TGTGCCAGCAGTAATCCAGCGAGAGAGACCCAGTACTTC.

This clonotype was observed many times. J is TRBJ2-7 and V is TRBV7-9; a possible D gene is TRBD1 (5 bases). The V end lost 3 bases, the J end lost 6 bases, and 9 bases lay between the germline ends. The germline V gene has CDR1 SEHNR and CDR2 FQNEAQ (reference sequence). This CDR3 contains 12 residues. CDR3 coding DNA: TGTGCCAGCAGCTTCAGGGTCGGCGAGCAGTACTTC. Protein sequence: CASSFRVGEQYF.

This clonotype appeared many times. The CDR3 is CSARDPLAGGNEQFF. In DNA, the CDR3 is TGCAGTGCTAGAGATCCACTAGCAGGGGGGAATGAGCAGTTCTTC. The chain joins TRBV20-1 to TRBJ2-1; tentatively, D is TRBD1 (7 bases). The germline V gene encodes CDR1 DFQATT and CDR2 SNEGSKA (reference sequence). Trimming took off 0 bases at V and 7 bases at J, with 16 bases between the two ends. The CDR3 covers 15 residues.

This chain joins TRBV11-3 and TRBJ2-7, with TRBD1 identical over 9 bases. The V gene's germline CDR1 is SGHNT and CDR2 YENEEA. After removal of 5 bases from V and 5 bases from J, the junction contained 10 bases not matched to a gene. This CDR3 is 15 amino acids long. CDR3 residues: CASSPTGTGRNEQYF. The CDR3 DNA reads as TGTGCCAGCAGCCCTACCGGGACAGGGAGGAACGAGCAGTACTTC.

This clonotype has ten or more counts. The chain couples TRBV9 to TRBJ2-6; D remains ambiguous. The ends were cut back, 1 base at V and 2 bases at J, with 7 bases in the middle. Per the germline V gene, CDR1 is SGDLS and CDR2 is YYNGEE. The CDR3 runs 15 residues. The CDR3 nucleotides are TGTGCCAGCAGCGTATGGGGTCCTGGGGCCAACGTCCTGACTTTC. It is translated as CASSVWGPGANVLTF.

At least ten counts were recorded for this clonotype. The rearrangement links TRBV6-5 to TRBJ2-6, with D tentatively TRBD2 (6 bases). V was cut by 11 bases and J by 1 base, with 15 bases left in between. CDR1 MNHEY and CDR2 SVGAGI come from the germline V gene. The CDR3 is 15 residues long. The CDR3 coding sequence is TGTGCCGCAGGGAGGCGGAGTTCTGGGGCCAACGTCCTGACTTTC. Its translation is CAAGRRSSGANVLTF.

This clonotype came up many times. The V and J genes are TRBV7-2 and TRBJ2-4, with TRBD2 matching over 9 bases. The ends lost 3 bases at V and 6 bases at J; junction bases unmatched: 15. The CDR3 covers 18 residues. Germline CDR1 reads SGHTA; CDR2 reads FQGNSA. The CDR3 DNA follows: TGTGCCAGCAGCTTCCAACTAGCGGGTGGGCAGGGGGGAAACATTCAGTACTTC. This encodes CASSFQLAGGQGGNIQYF.

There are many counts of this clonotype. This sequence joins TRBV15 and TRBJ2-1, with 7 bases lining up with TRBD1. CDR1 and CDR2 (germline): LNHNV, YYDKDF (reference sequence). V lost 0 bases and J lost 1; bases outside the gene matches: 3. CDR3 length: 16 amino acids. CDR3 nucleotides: TGTGCCACCAGCAGAGACCCAGGGGGATCCTACAATGAGCAGTTCTTC. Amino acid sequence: CATSRDPGGSYNEQFF.

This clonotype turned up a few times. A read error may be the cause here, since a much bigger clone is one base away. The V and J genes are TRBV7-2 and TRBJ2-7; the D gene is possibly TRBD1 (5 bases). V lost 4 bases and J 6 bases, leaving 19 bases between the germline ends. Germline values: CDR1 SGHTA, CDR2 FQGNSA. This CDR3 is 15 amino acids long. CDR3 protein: CASSSHRPRVGEQYF. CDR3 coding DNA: TGTGCCAGCAGCTCTCACCGTCCCAGGGTCGGCGAGCAGTACTTC.

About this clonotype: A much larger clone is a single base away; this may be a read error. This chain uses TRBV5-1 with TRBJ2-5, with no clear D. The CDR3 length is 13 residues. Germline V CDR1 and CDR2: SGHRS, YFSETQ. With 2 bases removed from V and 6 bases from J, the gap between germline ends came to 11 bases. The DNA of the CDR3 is TGCGCCAGCAGCTTTCCGTATGCGCAGACCCAGTACTTC. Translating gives CASSFPYAQTQYF.

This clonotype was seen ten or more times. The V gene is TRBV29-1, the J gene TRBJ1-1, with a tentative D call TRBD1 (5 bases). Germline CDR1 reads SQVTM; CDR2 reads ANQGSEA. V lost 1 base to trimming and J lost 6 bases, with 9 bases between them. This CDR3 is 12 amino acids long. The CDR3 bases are TGCAGCGTTGAAGCAGGGAGAGCTGAAGCTTTCTTT. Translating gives CSVEAGRAEAFF.

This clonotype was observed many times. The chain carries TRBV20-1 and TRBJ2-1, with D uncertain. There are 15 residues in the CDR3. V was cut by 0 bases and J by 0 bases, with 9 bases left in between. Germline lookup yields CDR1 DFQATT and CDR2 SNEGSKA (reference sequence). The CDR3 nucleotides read TGCAGTGCTAGAGATCCTTGGGACTCCTACAATGAGCAGTTCTTC. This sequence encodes CSARDPWDSYNEQFF.

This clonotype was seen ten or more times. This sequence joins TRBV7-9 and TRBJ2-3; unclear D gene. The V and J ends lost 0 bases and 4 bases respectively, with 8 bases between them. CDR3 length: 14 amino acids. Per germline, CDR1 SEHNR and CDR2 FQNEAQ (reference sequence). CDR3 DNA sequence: TGTGCCAGCAGCTTAGCGGGAACCTCAGATACGCAGTATTTT. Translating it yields CASSLAGTSDTQYF.

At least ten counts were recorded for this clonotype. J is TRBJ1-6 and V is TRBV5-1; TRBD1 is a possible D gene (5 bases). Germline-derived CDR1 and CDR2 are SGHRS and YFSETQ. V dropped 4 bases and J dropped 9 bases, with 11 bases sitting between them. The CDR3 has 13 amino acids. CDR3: CASSATRVSPLHF. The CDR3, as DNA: TGCGCCAGCAGCGCAACCAGGGTTTCACCCCTCCACTTT.

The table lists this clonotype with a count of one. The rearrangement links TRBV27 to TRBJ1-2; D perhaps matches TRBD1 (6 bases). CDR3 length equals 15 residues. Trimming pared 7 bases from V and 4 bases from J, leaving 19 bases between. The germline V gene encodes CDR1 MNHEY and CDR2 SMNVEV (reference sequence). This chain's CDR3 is CASTPRGGAGYGYTF. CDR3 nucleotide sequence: TGTGCCAGCACCCCCCGGGGGGGGGCGGGCTATGGCTACACCTTC.

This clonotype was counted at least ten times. The CDR3 region has the DNA TGTGCCAGCAGCCCAACAGGGTTAGGGGACATTCAGTACTTC. Translating gives CASSPTGLGDIQYF. This chain joins TRBV12-3 or TRBV12-4 and TRBJ2-4; D possibly corresponds to TRBD1 (6 bases). The CDR3 covers 14 residues. V shed 6 bases and J shed 8 bases, with 17 bases lying between them.

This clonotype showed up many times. The CDR3 nucleotides read TGTGCCAGCAGCCCGAGAGGGCCACCATACGAGCAGTACTTC. Translation: CASSPRGPPYEQYF. The V gene is TRBV7-2, the J gene TRBJ2-7; possibly TRBD2 for D (5 bases). This CDR3 has 14 amino acids. The germline V gene encodes CDR1 SGHTA and CDR2 FQGNSA. V shed 5 bases and J shed 4 bases, with 15 bases lying between them.

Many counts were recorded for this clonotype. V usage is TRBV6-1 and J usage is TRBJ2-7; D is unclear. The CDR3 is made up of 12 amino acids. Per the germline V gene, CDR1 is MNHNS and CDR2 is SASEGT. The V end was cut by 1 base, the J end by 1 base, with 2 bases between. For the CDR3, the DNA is TGTGCCAGCAGTGAAGGGTCCTACGAGCAGTACTTC. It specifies CASSEGSYEQYF.

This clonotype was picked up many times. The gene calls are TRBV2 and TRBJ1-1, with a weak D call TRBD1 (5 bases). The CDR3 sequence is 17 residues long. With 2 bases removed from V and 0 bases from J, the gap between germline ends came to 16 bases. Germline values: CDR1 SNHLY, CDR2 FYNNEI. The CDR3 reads CASSEFSGGGMNTEAFF. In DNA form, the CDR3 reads TGTGCCAGCAGTGAATTTTCGGGGGGGGGAATGAACACTGAAGCTTTCTTT.

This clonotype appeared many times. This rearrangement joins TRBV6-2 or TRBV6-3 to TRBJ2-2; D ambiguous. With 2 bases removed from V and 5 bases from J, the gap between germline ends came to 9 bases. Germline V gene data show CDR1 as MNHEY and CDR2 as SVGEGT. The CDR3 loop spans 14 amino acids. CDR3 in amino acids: CASSYGVSTGELFF. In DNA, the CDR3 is TGTGCCAGCAGTTACGGGGTCTCTACCGGGGAGCTGTTTTTT.

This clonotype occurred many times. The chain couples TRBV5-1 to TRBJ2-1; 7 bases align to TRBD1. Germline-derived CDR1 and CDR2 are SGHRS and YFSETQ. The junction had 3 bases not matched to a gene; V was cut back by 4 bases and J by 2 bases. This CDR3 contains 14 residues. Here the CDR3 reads CASSRQGPYNEQFF. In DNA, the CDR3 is TGCGCCAGCAGCAGACAGGGCCCCTACAATGAGCAGTTCTTC.

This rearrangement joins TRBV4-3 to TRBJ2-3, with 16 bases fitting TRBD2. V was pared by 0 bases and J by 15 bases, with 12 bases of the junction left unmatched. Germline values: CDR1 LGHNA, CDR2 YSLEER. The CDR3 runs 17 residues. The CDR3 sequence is CASSQDWGTSGGAVPYF. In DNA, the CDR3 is TGCGCCAGCAGCCAAGATTGGGGGACTAGCGGGGGGGCGGTTCCATATTTT.

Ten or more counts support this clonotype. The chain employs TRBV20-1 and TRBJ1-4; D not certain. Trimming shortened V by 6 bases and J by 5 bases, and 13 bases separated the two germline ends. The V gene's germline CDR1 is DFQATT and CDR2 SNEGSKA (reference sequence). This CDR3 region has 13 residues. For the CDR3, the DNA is TGCAGTGCCACTGACGGACCGAATGAAAAACTGTTTTTT. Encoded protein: CSATDGPNEKLFF.

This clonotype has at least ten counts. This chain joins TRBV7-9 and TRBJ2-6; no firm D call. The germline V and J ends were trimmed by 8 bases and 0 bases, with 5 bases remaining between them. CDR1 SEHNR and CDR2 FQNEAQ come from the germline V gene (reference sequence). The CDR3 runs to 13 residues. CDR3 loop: CASGDSGANVLTF. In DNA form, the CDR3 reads TGTGCCAGCGGGGACTCTGGGGCCAACGTCCTGACTTTC.

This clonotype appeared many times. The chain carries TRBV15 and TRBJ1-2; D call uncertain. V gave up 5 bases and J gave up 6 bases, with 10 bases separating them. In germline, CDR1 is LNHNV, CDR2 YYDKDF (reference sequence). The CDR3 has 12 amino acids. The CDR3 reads CATSGRTDGYTF. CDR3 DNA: TGTGCCACCAGCGGCCGGACGGATGGCTACACCTTC.